This passage covers 24 T cell receptor beta chains from one sample sequenced in a study of blood T cells in healthy people across ages. For the second PCR, which ran for roughly 6 to 12 cycles, a sample-barcoded 5' primer and a J-beta primer mix were used. TCRdb ran MiXCR on the 5' RACE reads and lists one entry per CDR3 protein. The repertoire holds hundreds of thousands of distinct CDR3 sequences, under 70% seen once, with roughly 34% in the top ten. The sample taken for sequencing was blood. Every receptor here comes from a man in his fifties or sixties in good health.

The V and J genes are TRBV25-1 and TRBJ1-1, with D maybe TRBD1 (5 bases). V lost 1 base to trimming and J lost 4 bases, with 13 bases between them. CDR1 and CDR2 (germline): MGHDK, SYGVNS. The CDR3 runs to 15 residues. As DNA, the CDR3 is TGTGCCAGCAGTGAATCCTGGGGGGTGGGCACTGAAGCTTTCTTT. As protein: CASSESWGVGTEAFF. Using reference TRBV25-1 and TRBJ1-1 for the parts outside the CDR3, the full variable domain is EADIYQTPRYLVIGTGKKITLECSQTMGHDKMYWYQQDPGMELHLIHYSYGVNSTEKGDLSSESTVSRIRTEHFPLTLESARPSHTSQYLCASSESWGVGTEAFFGQGTRLTVV.

This sequence joins TRBV6-6 and TRBJ2-4; the D is unclear. TRBJ2-7 explains the end of the DNA better; the J call may be wrong. The germline CDR1 and CDR2 sequences are MNHNY and SVGAGI (reference sequence). The CDR3 contains 14 residues. Written as DNA, the CDR3 is TGTGCCAGCAGTTACTCTGAGATAGGGCGCGAGCAGTACTTC. Protein product: CASSYSEIGREQYF.

This clonotype was seen only a few times. The J gene is TRBJ2-4, the V gene TRBV9; 7 nucleotides line up with TRBD1. The CDR3 has 15 amino acids. Unmatched junction bases numbered 15, after V lost 2 bases and J lost 13 bases. Germline CDR1 reads SGDLS; CDR2 reads YYNGEE. CDR3: CASSVTPGQLAIQYF. The CDR3, as DNA: TGTGCCAGCAGCGTGACGCCGGGACAGTTAGCTATACAGTACTTC.

This sequence joins TRBV20-1 and TRBJ2-3; no reliable D call. From germline, CDR1 is DFQATT and CDR2 SNEGSKA (reference sequence). With 7 bases removed from V and 0 bases from J, the gap between germline ends came to 8 bases. This CDR3 comprises 12 residues. The chain's CDR3 is CSEVASTDTQYF. Here the CDR3 DNA reads TGCAGTGAGGTGGCGAGCACAGATACGCAGTATTTT.

A few counts support this clonotype. The chain is built from TRBV5-8 and TRBJ2-5, with a tentative D call TRBD1 (6 bases). The V end lost 4 bases, the J end lost 7 bases, and 20 bases lay between the germline ends. The CDR3 consists of 15 residues. In germline, CDR1 is SGHTS, CDR2 YDEGEE. The CDR3 DNA reads TGTGCCAGCAGCGCCTTACCCGGGGCAGGGGTGACCCAGTACTTC. It encodes CASSALPGAGVTQYF. Full variable domain (missing parts from reference TRBV5-8 and TRBJ2-5): EAGVTQSPTHLIKTRGQQATLRCSPISGHTSVYWYQQALGLGLQFLLWYDEGEERNRGNFPPRFSGRQFPNYSSELNVNALELEDSALYLCASSALPGAGVTQYFGPGTRLLVL.

CDR3 DNA: TGTGCCAGCAGCTCAGGAATCAGGACCAGCACAGATACGCAGTATTTT. Translated: CASSSGIRTSTDTQYF. The chain employs TRBV7-2 and TRBJ2-3, with unresolved D. Trimming cost V 4 bases and J 0 bases, with 14 bases left between them. This CDR3 has 16 amino acids. Germline CDR1 and CDR2: SGHTA and FQGNSA. The whole variable domain, filled in from reference TRBV7-2 and TRBJ2-3, reads GAGVSQSPSNKVTEKGKDVELRCDPISGHTALYWYRQSLGQGLEFLIYFQGNSAPDKSGLPSDRFSAERTGGSVSTLTIQRTQQEDSAVYLCASSSGIRTSTDTQYFGPGTRLTVL.

The rearrangement joins TRBV28 to TRBJ2-5; 8 positions agree with TRBD2. The CDR3 has 14 amino acids. V was pared by 5 bases and J by 5 bases, with 7 bases of the junction left unmatched. Germline-derived CDR1 and CDR2 are MDHEN and SYDVKM. The DNA of the CDR3 is TGTGCCAGCAGTCCCCCGGGGGGGCATGAGACCCAGTACTTC. Its translation: CASSPPGGHETQYF.

The V and J genes are TRBV7-9 and TRBJ2-7; possibly TRBD1 for D (5 bases). CDR1 is SEHNR and CDR2 is FQNEAQ in the germline V gene (reference sequence). CDR3 size: 16 residues. V lost 0 bases to trimming and J lost 3 bases, with 15 bases between them. The CDR3 DNA follows: TGTGCCAGCAGCTTAGCGCTTGGGGCAGGGCGCTACGAGCAGTACTTC. Its protein is CASSLALGAGRYEQYF.

This chain's CDR3 is CASSLVYGTGGNIQYF. DNA of the CDR3: TGCGCCAGCAGCTTGGTTTATGGGACAGGGGGGAACATTCAGTACTTC. The chain has TRBV5-1 and TRBJ2-4, with TRBD1 identical over 11 bases. The CDR3 has 16 amino acids. The germline V gene encodes CDR1 SGHRS and CDR2 YFSETQ. The ends lost 0 bases at V and 7 bases at J; junction bases unmatched: 6.

The V gene is TRBV6-2 or TRBV6-3, the J gene TRBJ1-1; D is ambiguous. This CDR3 has 14 amino acids. Germline loops: CDR1 MNHEY, CDR2 SVGEGT. Trimming stripped 7 bases from V and 5 bases from J, with 17 bases between. The CDR3 nucleotides are TGTGCCAGCACCTGGGTGCTGGGAGGAACTGAAGCTTTCTTT. This translates into CASTWVLGGTEAFF.

This clonotype occurred a few times. The chain carries TRBV20-1 and TRBJ2-5; D gene ambiguous. The germline gives CDR1 DFQATT, CDR2 SNEGSKA (reference sequence). The CDR3 is 11 residues long. The CDR3 reads CSAGPEETQYF. The CDR3 coding sequence is TGCAGCGCTGGCCCAGAGGAGACCCAGTACTTC.

The V and J genes are TRBV12-3 or TRBV12-4 and TRBJ2-7, with D hard to call. Trimming removed 2 bases from V and 7 bases from J, with 9 bases in between. The length of the CDR3 is 12 residues. CDR3 DNA: TGTGCCAGCAGTTTAATATCTAGGGAGCAGTACTTC. Translated: CASSLISREQYF.

This clonotype was detected a few times. V gene TRBV21-1 combines with J gene TRBJ2-5; the table's D gene call, TRBD2, was not cross checked with the DNA. TRBV21-1 is tagged as a pseudogene. CDR3 length: 16 residues. CDR3 residues: CASRIEPNGPQETQYF. The CDR3 bases are TGTGCCAGCAGGATAGAACCTAACGGGCCCCAAGAGACCCAGTACTTC.

The chain couples TRBV5-1 to TRBJ2-3, with 7 bases aligning to TRBD1. The V gene end was trimmed by 4 bases and the J gene end by 0 bases; junction bases not matched to a gene: 5. In germline, CDR1 is SGHRS, CDR2 YFSETQ. The CDR3 consists of 15 residues. CDR3 DNA sequence: TGCGCCAGCAGCCCGGGACAGCTTAGCACAGATACGCAGTATTTT. Its protein product is CASSPGQLSTDTQYF.

This rearrangement joins TRBV6-5 to TRBJ1-3; D may be TRBD1 (5 bases). V lost 6 bases and J lost 0, with 15 bases in between. Germline CDR1 and CDR2: MNHEY and SVGAGI. This CDR3 region has 16 residues. CDR3 bases: TGTGCCAGCAGGCTGGGGGACCCGAGCTCTGGAAACACCATATATTTT. Amino acid sequence: CASRLGDPSSGNTIYF.

In this sample, this clonotype turned up a few times. V is TRBV4-1 and J is TRBJ2-7; TRBD1 matches 7 bases. Germline V gene sequence: CDR1 MGHRA, CDR2 YSYEKL. The CDR3 runs to 15 residues. J gave up 4 bases and V 0 bases, and 6 bases lay outside the gene matches. CDR3 amino acids: CASSQDPGRGYEQYF. CDR3 bases: TGCGCCAGCAGCCAAGATCCGGGCAGGGGGTACGAGCAGTACTTC.

The gene calls are TRBV2 and TRBJ1-5, with 7 bases matching TRBD1. Per the germline V gene, CDR1 is SNHLY and CDR2 is FYNNEI. V was clipped by 8 bases and J by 6 bases; unmatched bases: 10. The CDR3 loop spans 14 amino acids. CDR3 in amino acids: CASQTGTKGQPQHF. The CDR3 DNA sequence: TGTGCCAGCCAGACAGGGACTAAGGGTCAGCCCCAGCATTTT.

Regarding this clonotype: A much more abundant neighbour one base away suggests this may be a read error. The chain couples TRBV6-2 or TRBV6-3 to TRBJ2-3, with TRBD1 as a possible D gene (6 bases). Germline V lookup: CDR1 MNHEY, CDR2 SVGEGT. The CDR3 consists of 15 residues. Trimming removed 8 bases at V and 4 bases at J, with 19 bases between. The CDR3 is CASVSVQGLPDTQYF. CDR3 in DNA: TGTGCCAGCGTCTCGGTCCAGGGGCTCCCAGATACGCAGTATTTT.

The J gene is TRBJ1-6, the V gene TRBV4-1, with a tentative D call TRBD1 (5 bases). Germline V gives CDR1 MGHRA, CDR2 YSYEKL. Trimming stripped 3 bases from V and 13 bases from J, with 13 bases between. The CDR3 sequence is 13 residues long. The DNA for the CDR3 is TGCGCCAGCAGCCATGAGGGGTTGGCTCCCCTCCACTTT. Its translation is CASSHEGLAPLHF.

The rearrangement links TRBV9 to TRBJ2-7, with D possibly matching TRBD1 (5 bases). Germline V CDR1 and CDR2: SGDLS, YYNGEE. V gave up 3 bases and J gave up 7 bases, with 11 bases separating them. The CDR3 is 12 residues long. The CDR3 loop is CASSGTHGEQYF. The CDR3 coding sequence is TGTGCCAGCAGCGGGACACATGGAGAGCAGTACTTC.

This clonotype occurred once. One end of the junction does not line up with germline, which may come from a read error. V is TRBV6-2 or TRBV6-3 and J is TRBJ2-3; no definite D call. Germline CDR1 reads MNHEY; CDR2 reads SVGEGT. The CDR3 consists of 15 residues. The CDR3 is CVSSYPAKSTDTQYF. The CDR3, as DNA: TGTGTCAGCAGTTACCCAGCGAAAAGCACAGATACGCAGTATTTT.

The rearrangement links TRBV6-1 to TRBJ1-6; D possibly corresponds to TRBD1 (6 bases). Germline CDR1 reads MNHNS; CDR2 reads SASEGT. V dropped 0 bases and J dropped 6 bases, with 9 bases sitting between them. The CDR3 runs to 15 residues. The CDR3: CASSEAQGRNSPLHF. CDR3 nucleotides: TGTGCCAGCAGTGAAGCTCAGGGGCGTAATTCACCCCTCCACTTT.

V gene TRBV29-1 combines with J gene TRBJ2-2, with 8 bases lining up with TRBD1. This CDR3 has 14 residues. Germline V gene data show CDR1 as SQVTM and CDR2 as ANQGSEA. Trimming removed 2 bases from V and 7 bases from J; junction bases left unmatched: 6. CDR3 protein: CSVEIGQGVGELFF. CDR3 sequence (DNA): TGCAGCGTTGAAATAGGACAGGGTGTCGGGGAGCTGTTTTTT.

The CDR3 DNA is TGCGCCAGCAGCTTGGCGACTGTACCTAGCACAGATACGCAGTATTTT. Encoded protein: CASSLATVPSTDTQYF. The chain carries TRBV5-1 and TRBJ2-3; D is uncertain. This CDR3 has 16 residues. Trimming took 0 bases from V and 0 from J, leaving 11 bases between them. Germline V gene data show CDR1 as SGHRS and CDR2 as YFSETQ. Full variable domain (outside the CDR3, taken from reference TRBV5-1 and TRBJ2-3): KAGVTQTPRYLIKTRGQQVTLSCSPISGHRSVSWYQQTPGQGLQFLFEYFSETQRNKGNFPGRFSGRQFSNSRSEMNVSTLELGDSALYLCASSLATVPSTDTQYFGPGTRLTVL.